These T cell receptor beta chains were read from a single sample in a study of neurological immune-mediated disorders. TCRdb reprocessed the 5' RACE reads with MiXCR, giving one entry per CDR3 protein. Of fewer than 35,000 distinct CDR3 sequences in the sample, roughly 4.4% were seen once. The sample consisted of PBMCs. The receptor source for this set is a man aged 18 to 29 in good health. The CDR3 runs from the conserved cysteine through the conserved F or W. D genes are given only for firm matches. Some rows mark clone size as missing; the rest say once, few, many or name a class of expanded clone.

clone_size	v_call	d_call	j_call	cdr3_nt	cdr3_aa
many	TRBV15	TRBD2	TRBJ2-1	TGTGCCACCAGCAGAGATTTCAGTCTCGGGGGGGGGGAGCAGTTCTTC	CATSRDFSLGGGEQFF
many	TRBV18	TRBD1	TRBJ1-1	TGTGCCAGCTCACCAGGGACAGGGGGAAACACTGAAGCTTTCTTT	CASSPGTGGNTEAFF
many	TRBV7-9	-	TRBJ1-1	TGTGCCAGCAGCTTAGATTCTAACGCTGAAGCTTTCTTT	CASSLDSNAEAFF
many	TRBV6-5	-	TRBJ2-2	TGTGCCAGCAGTGACGACAGGGAGGTATCGGATACCGGGGAGCTGTTTTTT	CASSDDREVSDTGELFF
many	TRBV5-1	-	TRBJ1-3	TGCGCCAGCAGCTTGTCAGCTTCTGGAAACACCATATATTTT	CASSLSASGNTIYF
many	TRBV5-1	-	TRBJ2-5	TGCGCCAGCAGCCCTAACTCCCGGGGGAACCAAGAGACCCAGTACTTC	CASSPNSRGNQETQYF
many	TRBV5-1	-	TRBJ1-2	TGCGCCAGCAGCTTTGGACGGTTATATGGCTACACCTTC	CASSFGRLYGYTF
many	TRBV20-1	TRBD2	TRBJ2-5	TGCAGTGCTAGGAGCGGGGGCCGGCTACTGGACGAGACCCAGTACTTC	CSARSGGRLLDETQYF
many	TRBV20-1	-	TRBJ1-1	TGCAGTGCTACCCCAGGTGTGAACACTGAAGCTTTCTTT	CSATPGVNTEAFF
many	TRBV6-6	-	TRBJ1-1	TGTGCCAGCAGGAGCTCGGGGGGCACTGAAGCTTTCTTT	CASRSSGGTEAFF
many	TRBV29-1	-	TRBJ2-5	TGCAGCGTTGGGCCACAGACTCAAGAGACCCAGTACTTC	CSVGPQTQETQYF
many	TRBV7-9	-	TRBJ2-1	TGTGCCAGCAGCTCCCCGCCCCTTCTCAGCGCAACCTACAATGAGCAGTTCTTC	CASSSPPLLSATYNEQFF
many	TRBV5-1	TRBD1	TRBJ2-7	TGCGCCAGCAGCGGGGGCAGCGGGACAGGGTTGTACGAGCAGTACTTC	CASSGGSGTGLYEQYF
many	TRBV12-3/TRBV12-4	-	TRBJ1-1	TGTGCCAGCACTCCTGGGGGCACTGAAGCTTTCTTT	CASTPGGTEAFF
few	TRBV4-1	TRBD2	TRBJ2-1	TGCGCCAGCAGCCAAGGTCTAGCGGGGGGGGAGAATGAGCAGTTCTTC	CASSQGLAGGENEQFF
many	TRBV6-5	-	TRBJ2-5	TGTGCCAGCAGTTACTCGAGGGTCGCGGAGACCCAGTACTTC	CASSYSRVAETQYF
many	TRBV20-1	-	TRBJ1-1	TGCAGTGCTAACAGCGTGAAGAACACTGAAGCTTTCTTT	CSANSVKNTEAFF
many	TRBV12-3/TRBV12-4	-	TRBJ1-2	TGTGCCAGCAGTCCTCAGGGCTACACCTTC	CASSPQGYTF
-	TRBV18	TRBD1	TRBJ2-7	TGTGCCAGCTCACCATTCACGGGAAGGACAGGTGAGGCCTACGAGCAGTACTTC	CASSPFTGRTGEAYEQYF
many	TRBV5-1	-	TRBJ2-4	TGCGCCAGCAGCTACGATAAAAACATTCAGTACTTC	CASSYDKNIQYF
many	TRBV3-1	-	TRBJ2-1	TGTGCCAGCAGCCCACGGGACGGGGGCTACAATGAGCAGTTCTTC	CASSPRDGGYNEQFF
many	TRBV5-1	-	TRBJ1-6	TGCGCCAGCAGCTTGGGGGGCAGCGATAATTCACCCCTCCACTTT	CASSLGGSDNSPLHF
many	TRBV12-3/TRBV12-4	TRBD1	TRBJ1-1	TGTGCCAGCAGTCCTAGACAGGGGCACATCACTGAAGCTTTCTTT	CASSPRQGHITEAFF
many	TRBV20-1	-	TRBJ1-4	TGCAGTGCTAGAGATGCGACTTCTGAAAAACTGTTTTTT	CSARDATSEKLFF
many	TRBV5-1	TRBD1	TRBJ2-1	TGCGCCAGCAGCGACGACAGGGATGAGCAGTTCTTC	CASSDDRDEQFF
many	TRBV7-2	-	TRBJ2-7	TGTGCCAGCAGCTGGGACTGGTTCTACGAGCAGTACTTC	CASSWDWFYEQYF
many	TRBV5-1	-	TRBJ1-4	TGCGCCAGCAGCTTGGGCCAGGGCGGGGAAAAACTGTTTTTT	CASSLGQGGEKLFF
many	TRBV15	-	TRBJ1-5	TGTGCCACCAGCAGGATGGGCGGAGGCAATCAGCCCCAGCATTTT	CATSRMGGGNQPQHF
many	TRBV12-3/TRBV12-4	-	TRBJ1-5	TGTGCCAGCAGTTTATGGTCATTTCACGAATCCCCGGCACCCCAGCATTTT	CASSLWSFHESPAPQHF
many	TRBV29-1	TRBD1	TRBJ2-5	TGCAGCGTTGGCCCAACAGGGGAAGAGACCCAGTACTTC	CSVGPTGEETQYF
many	TRBV6-4	-	TRBJ2-2	TGTGCCAGCAGTGACTCTCCCGGGGCCGGCGGGGAGCTGTTTTTT	CASSDSPGAGGELFF
many	TRBV9	-	TRBJ1-5	TGTGCCAGCAGCGTAGGCCCCAGGGAAGATCAGCCCCAGCATTTT	CASSVGPREDQPQHF
many	TRBV5-1	-	TRBJ2-5	TGCGCCAGCAGCTTGGCTGCGGGGCCGACCCAGGAGACCCAGTACTTC	CASSLAAGPTQETQYF
many	TRBV27	-	TRBJ1-6	TGTGCCAGCAGGACCCCCCTCTCCTATAATTCACCCCTCCACTTT	CASRTPLSYNSPLHF
many	TRBV11-1	-	TRBJ2-1	TGTGCCAGCAGCTTAGCGGGGGATGGTGAGCAGTTCTTC	CASSLAGDGEQFF
many	TRBV7-8	-	TRBJ2-7	TGTGCCAGCAGCTTAGACCATGGGACCGCCTACGAGCAGTACTTC	CASSLDHGTAYEQYF
many	TRBV10-3	-	TRBJ1-1	TGTGCCATCATGTCCGGTGAAACGGCTGAAGCTTTCTTT	CAIMSGETAEAFF
many	TRBV5-1	-	TRBJ1-1	TGCGCCAGCAGCTTGACAGTTTGGGATGAAGCTTTCTTT	CASSLTVWDEAFF
many	TRBV7-9	-	TRBJ2-3	TGTGCCAGCAGTTGGTCGCCTCATACGCAGTATTTT	CASSWSPHTQYF
many	TRBV5-6	TRBD1	TRBJ2-1	TGTGCCAGCAGCTTGGAGGGACAGCCATACAATGAGCAGTTCTTC	CASSLEGQPYNEQFF
many	TRBV6-5	-	TRBJ2-1	TGTGCCAGCAGCTCGGACAGTAGTAGCGAGCAGTTCTTC	CASSSDSSSEQFF